This T cell receptor (beta chain) was sequenced during a study of blood T cell repertoires in COVID-19. Study in general: Samples came from the United States, Italy and Spain, spanning acute and convalescent COVID-19.

With 7 bases clipped from V and 2 bases from J, the junction kept 3 bases outside the gene matches. Looked up from germline, CDR1 is SGHRS and CDR2 is YFSETQ. This CDR3 is built from 12 residues. TCRdb's copy holds only in-frame clones and misses some; the assay was immunoSEQ multiplex PCR. Found here are 250,000 to 300,000 clones, about 86% of them singletons; the top ten hold about 2.9%. The receptor was derived from a woman aged 55-70 years with active or convalescent COVID-19. The sample consisted of peripheral blood. The J gene is TRBJ2-7, the V gene TRBV5-1; 7 nucleotides agree with TRBD2. CDR3 sequence: CASGGETYEQYF. In DNA, the CDR3 is TGCGCCAGCGGGGGGGAGACCTACGAGCAGTACTTC. Together with reference TRBV5-1 and TRBJ2-7, the CDR3 gives the full variable domain: KAGVTQTPRYLIKTRGQQVTLSCSPISGHRSVSWYQQTPGQGLQFLFEYFSETQRNKGNFPGRFSGRQFSNSRSEMNVSTLELGDSALYLCASGGETYEQYFGPGTRLTVT.